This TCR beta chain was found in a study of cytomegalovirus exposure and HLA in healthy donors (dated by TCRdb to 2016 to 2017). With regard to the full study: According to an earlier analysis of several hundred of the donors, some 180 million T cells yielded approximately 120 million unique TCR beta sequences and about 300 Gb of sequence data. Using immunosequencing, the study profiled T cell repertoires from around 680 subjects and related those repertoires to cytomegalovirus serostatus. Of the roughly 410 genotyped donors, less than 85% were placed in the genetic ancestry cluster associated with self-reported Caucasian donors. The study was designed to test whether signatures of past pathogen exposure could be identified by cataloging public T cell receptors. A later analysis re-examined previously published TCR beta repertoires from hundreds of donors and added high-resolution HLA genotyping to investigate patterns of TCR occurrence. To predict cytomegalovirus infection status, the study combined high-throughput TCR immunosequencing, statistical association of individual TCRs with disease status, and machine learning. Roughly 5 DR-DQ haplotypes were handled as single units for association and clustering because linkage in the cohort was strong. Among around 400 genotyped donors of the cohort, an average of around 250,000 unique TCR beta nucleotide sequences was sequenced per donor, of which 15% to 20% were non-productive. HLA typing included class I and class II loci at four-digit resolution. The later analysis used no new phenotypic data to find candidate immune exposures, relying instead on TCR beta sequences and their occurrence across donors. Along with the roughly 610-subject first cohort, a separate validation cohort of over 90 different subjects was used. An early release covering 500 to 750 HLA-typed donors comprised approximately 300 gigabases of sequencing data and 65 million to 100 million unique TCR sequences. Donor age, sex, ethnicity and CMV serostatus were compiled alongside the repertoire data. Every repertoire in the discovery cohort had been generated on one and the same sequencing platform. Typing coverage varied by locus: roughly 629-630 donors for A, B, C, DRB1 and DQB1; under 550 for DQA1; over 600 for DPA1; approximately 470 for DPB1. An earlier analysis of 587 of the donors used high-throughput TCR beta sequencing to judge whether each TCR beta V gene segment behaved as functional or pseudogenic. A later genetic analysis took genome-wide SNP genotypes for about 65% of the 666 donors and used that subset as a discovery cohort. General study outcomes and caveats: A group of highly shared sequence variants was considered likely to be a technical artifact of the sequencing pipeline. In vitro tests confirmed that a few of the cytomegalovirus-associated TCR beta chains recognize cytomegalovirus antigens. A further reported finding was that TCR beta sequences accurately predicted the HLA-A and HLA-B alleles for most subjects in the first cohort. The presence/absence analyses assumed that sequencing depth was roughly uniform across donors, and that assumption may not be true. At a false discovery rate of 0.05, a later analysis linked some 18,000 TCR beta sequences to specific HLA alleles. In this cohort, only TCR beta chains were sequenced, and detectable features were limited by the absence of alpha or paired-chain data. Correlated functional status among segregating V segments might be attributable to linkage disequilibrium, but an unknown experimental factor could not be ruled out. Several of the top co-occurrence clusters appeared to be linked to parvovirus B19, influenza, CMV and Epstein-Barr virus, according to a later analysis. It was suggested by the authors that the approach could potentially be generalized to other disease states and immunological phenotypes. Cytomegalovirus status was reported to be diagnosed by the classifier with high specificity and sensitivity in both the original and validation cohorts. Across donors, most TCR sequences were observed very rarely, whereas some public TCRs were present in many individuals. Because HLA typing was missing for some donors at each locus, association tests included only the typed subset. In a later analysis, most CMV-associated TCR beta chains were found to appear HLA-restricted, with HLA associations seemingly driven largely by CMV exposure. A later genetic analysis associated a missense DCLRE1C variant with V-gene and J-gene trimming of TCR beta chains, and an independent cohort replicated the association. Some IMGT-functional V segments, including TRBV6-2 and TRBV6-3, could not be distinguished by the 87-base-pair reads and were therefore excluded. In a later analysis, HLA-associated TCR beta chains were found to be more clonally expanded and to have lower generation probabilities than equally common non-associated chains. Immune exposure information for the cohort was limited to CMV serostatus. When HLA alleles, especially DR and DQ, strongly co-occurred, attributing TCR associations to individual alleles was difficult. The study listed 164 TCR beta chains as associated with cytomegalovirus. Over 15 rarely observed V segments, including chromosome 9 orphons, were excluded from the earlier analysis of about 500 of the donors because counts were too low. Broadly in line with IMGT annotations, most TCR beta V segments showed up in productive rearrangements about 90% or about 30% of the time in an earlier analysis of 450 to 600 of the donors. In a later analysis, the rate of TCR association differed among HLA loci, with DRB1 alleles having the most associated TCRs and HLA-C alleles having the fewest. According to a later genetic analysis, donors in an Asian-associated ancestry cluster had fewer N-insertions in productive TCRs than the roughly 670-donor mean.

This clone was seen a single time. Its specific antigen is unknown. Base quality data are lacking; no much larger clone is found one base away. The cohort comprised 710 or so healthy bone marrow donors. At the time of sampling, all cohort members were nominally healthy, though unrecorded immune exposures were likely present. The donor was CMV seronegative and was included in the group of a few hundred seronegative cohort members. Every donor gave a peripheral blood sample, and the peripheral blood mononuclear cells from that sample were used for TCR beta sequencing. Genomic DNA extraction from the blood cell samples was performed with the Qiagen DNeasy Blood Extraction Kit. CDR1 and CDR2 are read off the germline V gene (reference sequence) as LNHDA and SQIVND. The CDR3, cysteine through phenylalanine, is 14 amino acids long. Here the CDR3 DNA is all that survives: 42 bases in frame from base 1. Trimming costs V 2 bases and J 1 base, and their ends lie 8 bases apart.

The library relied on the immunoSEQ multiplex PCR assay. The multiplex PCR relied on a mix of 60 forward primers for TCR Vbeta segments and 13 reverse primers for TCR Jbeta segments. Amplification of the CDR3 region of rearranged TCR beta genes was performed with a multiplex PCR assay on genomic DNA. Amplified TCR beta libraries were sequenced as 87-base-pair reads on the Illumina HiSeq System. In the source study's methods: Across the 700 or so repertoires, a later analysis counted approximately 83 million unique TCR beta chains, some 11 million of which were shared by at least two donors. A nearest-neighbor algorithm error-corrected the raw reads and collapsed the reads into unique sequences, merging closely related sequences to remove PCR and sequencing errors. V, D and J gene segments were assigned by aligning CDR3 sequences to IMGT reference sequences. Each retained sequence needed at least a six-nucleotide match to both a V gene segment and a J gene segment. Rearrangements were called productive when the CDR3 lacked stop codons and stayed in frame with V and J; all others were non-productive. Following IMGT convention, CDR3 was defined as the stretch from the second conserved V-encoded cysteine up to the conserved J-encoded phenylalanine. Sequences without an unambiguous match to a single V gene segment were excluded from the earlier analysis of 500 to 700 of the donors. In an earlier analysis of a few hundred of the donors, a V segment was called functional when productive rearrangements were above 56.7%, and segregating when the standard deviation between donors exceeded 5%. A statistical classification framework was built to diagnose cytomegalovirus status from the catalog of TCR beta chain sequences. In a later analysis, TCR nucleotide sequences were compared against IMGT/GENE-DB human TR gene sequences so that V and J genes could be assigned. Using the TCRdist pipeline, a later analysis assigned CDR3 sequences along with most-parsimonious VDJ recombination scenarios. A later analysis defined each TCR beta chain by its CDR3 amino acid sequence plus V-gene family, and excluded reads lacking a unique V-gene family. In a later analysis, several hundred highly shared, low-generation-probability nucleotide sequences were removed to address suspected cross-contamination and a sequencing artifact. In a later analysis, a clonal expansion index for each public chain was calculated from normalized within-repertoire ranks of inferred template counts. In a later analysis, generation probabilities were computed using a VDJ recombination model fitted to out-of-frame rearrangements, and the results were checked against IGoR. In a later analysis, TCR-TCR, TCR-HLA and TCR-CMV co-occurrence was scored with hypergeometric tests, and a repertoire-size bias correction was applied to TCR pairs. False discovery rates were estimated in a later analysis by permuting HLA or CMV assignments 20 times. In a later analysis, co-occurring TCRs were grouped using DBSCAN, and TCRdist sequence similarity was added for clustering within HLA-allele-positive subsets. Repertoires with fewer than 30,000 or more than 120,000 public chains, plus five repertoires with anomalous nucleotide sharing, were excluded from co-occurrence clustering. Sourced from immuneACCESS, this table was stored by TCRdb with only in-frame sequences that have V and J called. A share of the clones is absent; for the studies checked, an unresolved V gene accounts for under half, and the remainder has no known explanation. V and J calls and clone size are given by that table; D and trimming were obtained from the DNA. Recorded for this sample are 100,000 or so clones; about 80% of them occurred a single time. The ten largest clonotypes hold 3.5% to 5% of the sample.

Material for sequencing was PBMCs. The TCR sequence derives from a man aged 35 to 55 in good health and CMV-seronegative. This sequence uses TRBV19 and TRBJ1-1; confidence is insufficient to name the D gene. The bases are TGTGCCAGTAGTATAAAACAGAAGAACACTGAAGCTTTCTTT. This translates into CASSIKQKNTEAFF. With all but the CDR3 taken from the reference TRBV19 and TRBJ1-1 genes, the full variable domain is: DGGITQSPKYLFRKEGQNVTLSCEQNLNHDAMYWYRQDPGQGLRLIYYSQIVNDFQKGDIAEGYSVSREKKESFPLTVTSAQKNPTAFYLCASSIKQKNTEAFFGQGTRLTVV.